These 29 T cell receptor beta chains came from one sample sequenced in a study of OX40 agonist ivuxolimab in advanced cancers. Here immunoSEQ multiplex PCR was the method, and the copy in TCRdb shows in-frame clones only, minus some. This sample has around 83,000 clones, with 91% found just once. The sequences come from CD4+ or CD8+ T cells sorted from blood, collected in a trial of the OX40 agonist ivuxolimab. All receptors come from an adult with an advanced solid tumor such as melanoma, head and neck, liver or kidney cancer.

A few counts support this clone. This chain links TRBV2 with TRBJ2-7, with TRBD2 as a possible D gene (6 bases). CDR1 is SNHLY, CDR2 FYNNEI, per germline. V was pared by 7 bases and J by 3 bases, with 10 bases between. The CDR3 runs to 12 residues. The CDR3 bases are TGTGCCAGCACGGGACTCCACTACGAGCAGTACTTC. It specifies CASTGLHYEQYF.

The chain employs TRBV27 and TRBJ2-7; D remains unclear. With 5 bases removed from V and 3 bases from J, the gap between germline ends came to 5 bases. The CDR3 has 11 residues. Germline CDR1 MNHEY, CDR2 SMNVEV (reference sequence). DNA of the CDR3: TGTGCCAGCAGTACCGGCTACGAGCAGTACTTC. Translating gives CASSTGYEQYF.

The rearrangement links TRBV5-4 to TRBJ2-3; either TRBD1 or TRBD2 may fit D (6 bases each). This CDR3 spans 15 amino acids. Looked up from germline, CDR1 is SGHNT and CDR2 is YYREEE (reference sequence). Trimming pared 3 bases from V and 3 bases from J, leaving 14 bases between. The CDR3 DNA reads TGTGCCAGCAGCTCGGATGGAGGGGGGACAGATACGCAGTATTTT. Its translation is CASSSDGGGTDTQYF.

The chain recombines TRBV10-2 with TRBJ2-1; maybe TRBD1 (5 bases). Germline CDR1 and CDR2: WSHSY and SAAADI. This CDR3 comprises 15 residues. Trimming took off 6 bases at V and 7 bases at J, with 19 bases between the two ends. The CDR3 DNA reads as TGCGCCAGCAGGATCGGGCAGGGAAATAAAAATGAGCAGTTCTTC. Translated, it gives CASRIGQGNKNEQFF.

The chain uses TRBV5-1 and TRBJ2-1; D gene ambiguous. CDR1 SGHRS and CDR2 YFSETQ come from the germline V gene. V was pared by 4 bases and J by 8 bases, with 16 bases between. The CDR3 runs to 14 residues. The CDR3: CASSAGMFTDEQFF. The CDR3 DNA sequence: TGCGCCAGCAGCGCAGGCATGTTCACCGATGAGCAGTTCTTC.

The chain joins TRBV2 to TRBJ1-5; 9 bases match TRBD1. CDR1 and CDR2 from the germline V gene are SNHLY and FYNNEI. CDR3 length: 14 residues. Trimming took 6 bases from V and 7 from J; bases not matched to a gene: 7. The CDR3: CASREGTGSQPQHF. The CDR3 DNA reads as TGTGCCAGCAGGGAGGGGACAGGGTCGCAGCCCCAGCATTTT.

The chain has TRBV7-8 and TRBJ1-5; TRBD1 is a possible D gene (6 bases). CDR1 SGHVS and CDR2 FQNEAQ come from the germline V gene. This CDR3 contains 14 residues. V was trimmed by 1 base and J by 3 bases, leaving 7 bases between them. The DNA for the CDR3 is TGTGCCAGCAGCTTAGGGACAGCCAATCAGCCCCAGCATTTT. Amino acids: CASSLGTANQPQHF.

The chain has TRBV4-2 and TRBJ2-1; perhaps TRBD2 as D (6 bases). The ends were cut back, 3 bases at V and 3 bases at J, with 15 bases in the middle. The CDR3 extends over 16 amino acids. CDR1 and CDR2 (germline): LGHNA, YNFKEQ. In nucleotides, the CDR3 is TGTGCCAGCAGCCAGGAGCGCGGGACCCACTACAATGAGCAGTTCTTC. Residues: CASSQERGTHYNEQFF.

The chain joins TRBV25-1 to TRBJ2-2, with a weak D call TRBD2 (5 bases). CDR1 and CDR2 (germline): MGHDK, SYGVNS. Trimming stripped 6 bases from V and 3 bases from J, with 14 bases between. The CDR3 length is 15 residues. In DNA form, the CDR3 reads TGTGCCAGCAGGGACTCAAGCACCTACACCGGGGAGCTGTTTTTT. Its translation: CASRDSSTYTGELFF. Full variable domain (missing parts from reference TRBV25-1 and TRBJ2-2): EADIYQTPRYLVIGTGKKITLECSQTMGHDKMYWYQQDPGMELHLIHYSYGVNSTEKGDLSSESTVSRIRTEHFPLTLESARPSHTSQYLCASRDSSTYTGELFFGEGSRLTVL.

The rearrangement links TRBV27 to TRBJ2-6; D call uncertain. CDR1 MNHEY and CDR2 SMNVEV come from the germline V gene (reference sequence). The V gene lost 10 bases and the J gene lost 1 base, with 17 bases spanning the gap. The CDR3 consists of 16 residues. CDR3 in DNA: TGTGCCACCCTGAGAAAGGGAAGTTCTGGGGCCAACGTCCTGACTTTC. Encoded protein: CATLRKGSSGANVLTF.

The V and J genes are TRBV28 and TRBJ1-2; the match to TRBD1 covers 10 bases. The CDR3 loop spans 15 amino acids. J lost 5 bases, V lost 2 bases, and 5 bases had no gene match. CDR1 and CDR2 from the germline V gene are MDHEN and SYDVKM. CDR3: CASSLGTGEGYGYTF. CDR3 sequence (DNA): TGTGCCAGCAGTTTAGGGACAGGGGAGGGGTATGGCTACACCTTC.

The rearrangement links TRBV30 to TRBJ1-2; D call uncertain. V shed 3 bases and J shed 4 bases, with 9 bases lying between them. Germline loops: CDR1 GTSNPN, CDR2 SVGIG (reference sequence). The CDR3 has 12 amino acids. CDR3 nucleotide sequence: TGTGCCTGGAGGGTTGACGGCTATGGCTACACCTTC. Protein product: CAWRVDGYGYTF.

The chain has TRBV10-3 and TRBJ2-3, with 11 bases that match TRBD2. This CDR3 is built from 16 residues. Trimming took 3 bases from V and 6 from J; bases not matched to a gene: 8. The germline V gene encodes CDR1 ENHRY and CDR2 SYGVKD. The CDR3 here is CAISEPTSGGGDTQYF. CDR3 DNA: TGTGCCATCAGTGAACCAACTAGCGGGGGAGGGGATACGCAGTATTTT.

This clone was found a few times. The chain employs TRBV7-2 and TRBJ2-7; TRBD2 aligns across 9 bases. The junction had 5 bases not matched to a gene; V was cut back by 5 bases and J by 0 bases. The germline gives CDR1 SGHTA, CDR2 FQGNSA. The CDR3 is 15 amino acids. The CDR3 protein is CASSPLAGASYEQYF. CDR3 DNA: TGTGCCAGCAGCCCTTTAGCGGGAGCCTCCTACGAGCAGTACTTC.

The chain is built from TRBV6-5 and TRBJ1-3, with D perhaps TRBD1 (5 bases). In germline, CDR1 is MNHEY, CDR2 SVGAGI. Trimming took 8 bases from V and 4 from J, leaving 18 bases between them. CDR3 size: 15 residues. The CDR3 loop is CASRSSAGQGNTIYF. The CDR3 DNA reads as TGTGCCAGCCGGTCGTCCGCAGGGCAGGGAAACACCATATATTTT.

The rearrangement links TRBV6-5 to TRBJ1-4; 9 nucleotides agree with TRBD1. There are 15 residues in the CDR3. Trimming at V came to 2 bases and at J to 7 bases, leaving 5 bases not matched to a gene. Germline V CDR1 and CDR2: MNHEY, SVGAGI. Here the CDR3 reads CASSYRTGGFEKLFF. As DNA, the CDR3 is TGTGCCAGCAGTTACCGAACAGGGGGCTTTGAAAAACTGTTTTTT.

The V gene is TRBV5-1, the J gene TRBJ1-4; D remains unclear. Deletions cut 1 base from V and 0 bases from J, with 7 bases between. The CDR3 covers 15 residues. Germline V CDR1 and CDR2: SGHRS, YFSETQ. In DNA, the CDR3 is TGCGCCAGCAGCTTGATGCCAGCAACTAATGAAAAACTGTTTTTT. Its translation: CASSLMPATNEKLFF.

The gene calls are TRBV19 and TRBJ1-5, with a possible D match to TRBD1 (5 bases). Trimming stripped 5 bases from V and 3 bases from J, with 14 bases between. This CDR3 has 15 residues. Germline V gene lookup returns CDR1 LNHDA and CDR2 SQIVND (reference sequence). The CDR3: CASSDWTLNNQPQHF. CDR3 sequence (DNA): TGTGCCAGTAGTGACTGGACACTTAACAATCAGCCCCAGCATTTT.

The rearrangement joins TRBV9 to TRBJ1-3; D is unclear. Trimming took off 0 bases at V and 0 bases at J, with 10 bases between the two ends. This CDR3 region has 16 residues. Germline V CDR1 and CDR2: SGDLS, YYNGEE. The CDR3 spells CASSVDARYSGNTIYF. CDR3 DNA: TGTGCCAGCAGCGTAGATGCCCGATACTCTGGAAACACCATATATTTT.

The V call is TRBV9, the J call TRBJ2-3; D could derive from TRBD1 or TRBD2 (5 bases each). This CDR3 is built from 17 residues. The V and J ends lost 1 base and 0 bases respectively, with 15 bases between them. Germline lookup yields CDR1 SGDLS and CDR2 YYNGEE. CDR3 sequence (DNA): TGTGCCAGCAGCGTACTCGGGGCAGCCACTAGCACAGATACGCAGTATTTT. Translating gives CASSVLGAATSTDTQYF. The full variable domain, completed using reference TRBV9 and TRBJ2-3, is DSGVTQTPKHLITATGQRVTLRCSPRSGDLSVYWYQQSLDQGLQFLIQYYNGEERAKGNILERFSAQQFPDLHSELNLSSLELGDSALYFCASSVLGAATSTDTQYFGPGTRLTVL.

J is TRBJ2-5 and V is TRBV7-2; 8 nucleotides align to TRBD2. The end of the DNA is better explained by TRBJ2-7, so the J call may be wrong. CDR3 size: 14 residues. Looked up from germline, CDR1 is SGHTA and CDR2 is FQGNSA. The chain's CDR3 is CASSPGLAPYEQYF. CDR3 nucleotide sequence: TGTGCCAGCAGCCCAGGACTAGCTCCCTACGAGCAGTACTTC.

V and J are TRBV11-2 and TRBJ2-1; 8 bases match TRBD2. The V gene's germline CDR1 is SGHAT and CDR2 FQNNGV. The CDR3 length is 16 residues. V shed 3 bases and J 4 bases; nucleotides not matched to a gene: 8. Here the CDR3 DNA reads TGTGCCAGCAGCTTTCTATTAGGCGGGAGGTACAATGAGCAGTTCTTC. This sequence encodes CASSFLLGGRYNEQFF.

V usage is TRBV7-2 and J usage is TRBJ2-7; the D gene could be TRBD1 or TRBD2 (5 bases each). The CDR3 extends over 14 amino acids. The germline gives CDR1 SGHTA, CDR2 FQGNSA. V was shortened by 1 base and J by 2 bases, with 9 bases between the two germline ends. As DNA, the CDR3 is TGTGCCAGCAGCTTAGAAACGGGACCCTACGAGCAGTACTTC. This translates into CASSLETGPYEQYF. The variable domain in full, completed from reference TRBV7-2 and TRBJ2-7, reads GAGVSQSPSNKVTEKGKDVELRCDPISGHTALYWYRQSLGQGLEFLIYFQGNSAPDKSGLPSDRFSAERTGGSVSTLTIQRTQQEDSAVYLCASSLETGPYEQYFGPGTRLTVT.

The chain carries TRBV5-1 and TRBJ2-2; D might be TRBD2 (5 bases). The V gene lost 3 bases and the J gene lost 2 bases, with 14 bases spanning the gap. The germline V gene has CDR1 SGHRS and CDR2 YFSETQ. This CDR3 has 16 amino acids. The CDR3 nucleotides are TGCGCCAGCAGCTCCGGATCGGGGATAAACACCGGGGAGCTGTTTTTT. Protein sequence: CASSSGSGINTGELFF.

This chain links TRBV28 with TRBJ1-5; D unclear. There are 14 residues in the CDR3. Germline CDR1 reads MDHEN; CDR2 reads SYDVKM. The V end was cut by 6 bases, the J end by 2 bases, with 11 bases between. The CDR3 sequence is CASRPIRGNQPQHF. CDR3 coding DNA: TGTGCCAGCAGACCAATCCGGGGCAATCAGCCCCAGCATTTT.

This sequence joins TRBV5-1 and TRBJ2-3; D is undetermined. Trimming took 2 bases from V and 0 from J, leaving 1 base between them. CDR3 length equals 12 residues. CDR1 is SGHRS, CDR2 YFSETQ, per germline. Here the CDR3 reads CASSFSTDTQYF. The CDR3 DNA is TGCGCCAGCAGCTTTAGCACAGATACGCAGTATTTT.

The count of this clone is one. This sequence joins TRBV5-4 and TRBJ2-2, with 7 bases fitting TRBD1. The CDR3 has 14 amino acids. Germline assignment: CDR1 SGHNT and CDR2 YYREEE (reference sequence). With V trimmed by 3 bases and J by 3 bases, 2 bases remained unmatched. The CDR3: CASSWGQHTGELFF. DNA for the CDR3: TGTGCCAGCAGCTGGGGACAGCACACCGGGGAGCTGTTTTTT.

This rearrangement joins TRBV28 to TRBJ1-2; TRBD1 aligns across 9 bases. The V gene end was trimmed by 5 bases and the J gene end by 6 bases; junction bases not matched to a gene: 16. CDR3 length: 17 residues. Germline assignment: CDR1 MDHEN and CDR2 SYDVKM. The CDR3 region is CASSPLVPGQGVNGYTF. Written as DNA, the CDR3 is TGTGCCAGCAGTCCTCTAGTCCCGGGACAGGGCGTGAATGGCTACACCTTC.

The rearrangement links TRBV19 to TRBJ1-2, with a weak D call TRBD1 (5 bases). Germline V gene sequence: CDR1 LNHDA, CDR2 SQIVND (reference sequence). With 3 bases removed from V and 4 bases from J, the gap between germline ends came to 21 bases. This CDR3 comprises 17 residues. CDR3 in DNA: TGTGCCAGTAGTATGGCTGGATCGCAGGGACCGGGCTATGGCTACACCTTC. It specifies CASSMAGSQGPGYGYTF.